This is a list of T cell receptor beta chains from one sample in a study of T cells in Graves' hyperthyroidism and ophthalmopathy. TCRdb independently ran MiXCR on the multiplex PCR reads; one entry per CDR3 protein. The table lists 250,000 to 400,000 distinct CDR3 sequences, roughly 13% of them singletons. Material: blood. The receptors come from a woman aged 40 to 55 with Graves' ophthalmopathy. Both conserved end residues are trimmed from each CDR3. A clone size is listed for some rows: how often the clone was seen (once, few, many), or a class if it is expanded.

v_gene	abundance	j_gene	CDR3aa
TRBV24-1	many	TRBJ2-3	ATSGPGQGDTQY
TRBV30	NA	TRBJ2-4	AWSPDSKNIQY
TRBV18	many	TRBJ1-1	ASSPARQPNTEAF
TRBV25-1	NA	TRBJ2-5	ASSREGNQETQY
TRBV6-5	NA	TRBJ2-6	ASSYQIGGSGANVLT
TRBV19	few	TRBJ1-1	ASSRHLRTGEAF
TRBV27	NA	TRBJ2-5	ASTPDYPRGTQY
TRBV5-1	many	TRBJ2-2	ASSLAHNSNTGELF
TRBV7-9	many	TRBJ2-1	ASSLGTSGFFETYNEQF
TRBV24-1	NA	TRBJ2-7	ATSDADRYGQY
TRBV15	few	TRBJ2-5	ATSRDGAGGTETQY
TRBV19	NA	TRBJ2-3	ASSIGSVPTDTQY
TRBV7-6	few	TRBJ2-1	ASSSPAPSSNEQF
TRBV27	many	TRBJ1-6	ASRRTDTYNSPLH
TRBV10-3	many	TRBJ1-3	AISDIGASSGNTIY
TRBV3-1	NA	TRBJ2-2	ASSPHYANTGELF
TRBV20-1	many	TRBJ2-7	SAEWGVGEQY
TRBV27	many	TRBJ1-5	ASTKGGDSNQPQH
TRBV28	many	TRBJ2-3	ASSLGAGGPEY
TRBV4-1	NA	TRBJ1-2	ASSLGQSTNYGYT
TRBV18	NA	TRBJ1-5	ASSPQATANQPQH
TRBV5-1	many	TRBJ1-2	ASSLSYGVRGYT
TRBV20-1	few	TRBJ2-7	SARDRWYEQY
TRBV3-1	many	TRBJ2-1	ASSQVWGGSYNEQF
TRBV9	NA	TRBJ2-1	ASSDGINNEQF
TRBV19	NA	TRBJ1-5	ASSHQGSNQPQH
TRBV20-1	few	TRBJ2-1	SARAPELAGVFEQF